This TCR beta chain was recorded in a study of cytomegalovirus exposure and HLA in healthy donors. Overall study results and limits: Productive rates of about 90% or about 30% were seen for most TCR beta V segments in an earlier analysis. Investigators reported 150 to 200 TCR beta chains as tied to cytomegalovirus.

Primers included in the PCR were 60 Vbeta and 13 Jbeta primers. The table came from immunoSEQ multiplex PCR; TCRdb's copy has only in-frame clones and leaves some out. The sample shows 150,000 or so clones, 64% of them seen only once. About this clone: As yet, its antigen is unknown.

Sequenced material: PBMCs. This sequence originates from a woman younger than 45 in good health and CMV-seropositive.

CDR3 nucleotide sequence: TGCGCCAGCACTCTCGTAGCGGGGGCACAAGAGACCCAGTACTTC. It encodes CASTLVAGAQETQYF. The chain joins TRBV5-1 to TRBJ2-5, with TRBD2 identical over 9 bases. Germline assignment: CDR1 SGHRS and CDR2 YFSETQ. The CDR3 runs 15 residues. V trimming: 6 bases; J trimming: 2 bases; junction bases outside the gene matches: 8.